The sample holds many counts of the clone carrying this TCR beta chain. Its specificity is not known. TCR beta CDR3 region amplification was performed from RNA transcripts. A set of HTBI primers served as the primers for a first-round RT-PCR of the TCR CDR3. TCRdb re-called the multiplex PCR reads with MiXCR, one entry per CDR3 protein. The sample yields roughly 350,000 distinct CDR3 sequences, 14% seen once. This specimen belongs to a study of T cells in Graves' hyperthyroidism and ophthalmopathy. For the study at large: Peripheral blood was taken when the disease was first diagnosed, before any treatment began. Broader study findings: Most clonotypes expanded in thyroid above 0.001 were likewise present in blood.

The CDR3 extends over 15 amino acids. Between the trimmed V and J ends, which lost 5 bases and 2 bases, there was a span of 12 bases. The source is a woman in her 30s with Graves' hyperthyroidism. This chain uses TRBV12-3 or TRBV12-4 with TRBJ2-2; the D gene is possibly TRBD1 (6 bases). Specimen: blood. In nucleotides, the CDR3 is TGTGCCAGCAGTGGTGGGGGACATAACACCGGGGAGCTGTTTTTT. Translating gives CASSGGGHNTGELFF.